The rows below give T cell receptor beta chains drawn from one sample of a study of CXCR3-negative and CXCR3-positive naive CD8 T cells. Reanalyzing the 5' RACE reads, TCRdb keeps one entry per CDR3 protein, without DNA. This sample's clone table lists 65,000 to 95,000 distinct CDR3 sequences. The material sequenced was naive CXCR3- CD8+ T cells from blood. The receptor source for this set is a human donor in good health. Some clones in this sample may be carry-over from other donors' samples. CDR3s include the opening cysteine and the closing phenylalanine or tryptophan. Some rows have no size entry. The others give once, few or many, or a class for an expanded clone.

v_call: TRBV20-1
j_call: TRBJ2-1
clone_size: -
cdr3_aa: CSAIGGGLYNEQFF

v_call: TRBV29-1
j_call: TRBJ2-1
clone_size: -
cdr3_aa: CSARLTNFYEQFF

v_call: TRBV29-1
j_call: TRBJ2-3
clone_size: -
cdr3_aa: CSVERRDTQYF

v_call: TRBV2
j_call: TRBJ1-1
clone_size: medium-sized
cdr3_aa: CASSDAGEAFF

v_call: TRBV20-1
j_call: TRBJ2-1
clone_size: -
cdr3_aa: CSARGLRSENGDEQFF

v_call: TRBV29-1
j_call: TRBJ1-1
clone_size: -
cdr3_aa: CSVDGGRVTEAFF

v_call: TRBV5-1
j_call: TRBJ2-2
clone_size: -
cdr3_aa: CASSLELINTGELFF

v_call: TRBV5-5
j_call: TRBJ2-7
clone_size: -
cdr3_aa: CASSFPFETSSYEQYF

v_call: TRBV7-9
j_call: TRBJ1-2
clone_size: -
cdr3_aa: CASSGNPRKGYGGYTF

v_call: TRBV29-1
j_call: TRBJ2-3
clone_size: -
cdr3_aa: CSADRARSTDTQYF

v_call: TRBV24-1
j_call: TRBJ2-5
clone_size: -
cdr3_aa: CATSDRAGGPQDQETQYF

v_call: TRBV7-9
j_call: TRBJ2-3
clone_size: -
cdr3_aa: CASSDGLLTDTQYF

v_call: TRBV6-6
j_call: TRBJ2-1
clone_size: -
cdr3_aa: CASSEGHSSYNEQFF

v_call: TRBV5-6
j_call: TRBJ2-3
clone_size: -
cdr3_aa: CASSPLAGGRPDTQYF

v_call: TRBV28
j_call: TRBJ2-7
clone_size: -
cdr3_aa: CASSFFRESNEQYF

v_call: TRBV29-1
j_call: TRBJ2-5
clone_size: -
cdr3_aa: CSVQGAQETQYF

v_call: TRBV20-1
j_call: TRBJ2-7
clone_size: -
cdr3_aa: CSARAVVSYEQYF

v_call: TRBV4-3
j_call: TRBJ1-6
clone_size: -
cdr3_aa: CASSQEFGTGGSSYNSPLHF

v_call: TRBV28
j_call: TRBJ1-2
clone_size: -
cdr3_aa: CASTAQWSSTFHGYTF

v_call: TRBV18
j_call: TRBJ2-2
clone_size: -
cdr3_aa: CASSPAPQQNTGELFF

v_call: TRBV29-1
j_call: TRBJ2-3
clone_size: -
cdr3_aa: CSVVAGGSDTQYF

v_call: TRBV7-6
j_call: TRBJ2-7
clone_size: -
cdr3_aa: CASSLGGTGSFGEEQYF

v_call: TRBV7-9
j_call: TRBJ2-7
clone_size: -
cdr3_aa: CASSLDSAPLYEQYF

v_call: TRBV2
j_call: TRBJ2-1
clone_size: -
cdr3_aa: CASSESAEPYNEQFF

v_call: TRBV6-6
j_call: TRBJ2-3
clone_size: -
cdr3_aa: CASIGTSGRDTQYF

v_call: TRBV6-1
j_call: TRBJ2-7
clone_size: -
cdr3_aa: CASSPGRNSYEQYF

v_call: TRBV29-1
j_call: TRBJ2-7
clone_size: -
cdr3_aa: CSVGYRGRVHEQYF

v_call: TRBV29-1
j_call: TRBJ2-5
clone_size: -
cdr3_aa: CSVELDSETQYF

v_call: TRBV20-1
j_call: TRBJ2-7
clone_size: -
cdr3_aa: CSFSGRFYEQYF

v_call: TRBV3-1
j_call: TRBJ2-2
clone_size: -
cdr3_aa: CASGKTSGGKTGELFF

v_call: TRBV6-2/TRBV6-3
j_call: TRBJ1-5
clone_size: -
cdr3_aa: CASSYRDNQPQHF

v_call: TRBV29-1
j_call: TRBJ1-1
clone_size: -
cdr3_aa: CSVRDSAYSDTEAFF

v_call: TRBV6-6
j_call: TRBJ2-2
clone_size: -
cdr3_aa: CASSYSRVAGELFF

v_call: TRBV29-1
j_call: TRBJ2-7
clone_size: -
cdr3_aa: CSVVSTGIHEQYF

v_call: TRBV10-2
j_call: TRBJ2-5
clone_size: -
cdr3_aa: CASSARQTQETQYF